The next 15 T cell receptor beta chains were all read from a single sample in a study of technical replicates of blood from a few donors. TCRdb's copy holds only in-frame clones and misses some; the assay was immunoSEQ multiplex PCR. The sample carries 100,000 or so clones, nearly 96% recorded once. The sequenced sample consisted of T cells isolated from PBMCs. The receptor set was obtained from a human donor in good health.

CDR3 sequence reads: CASRPTSGGVQYF. The CDR3 DNA reads TGTGCCAGCCGTCCTACTAGCGGGGGGGTGCAGTACTTC. The chain employs TRBV5-6 and TRBJ2-7; 13 bases map to TRBD2. J was trimmed by 9 bases and V by 7 bases; bases with no gene match: 7. The CDR3 is made up of 13 amino acids. The germline V gene has CDR1 SGHDT and CDR2 YYEEEE.

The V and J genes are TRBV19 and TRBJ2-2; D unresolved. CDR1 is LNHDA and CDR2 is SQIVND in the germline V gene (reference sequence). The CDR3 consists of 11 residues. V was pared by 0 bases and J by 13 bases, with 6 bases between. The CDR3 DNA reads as TGTGCCAGTAGTATAGATATCGGGCTGTTTTTT. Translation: CASSIDIGLFF.

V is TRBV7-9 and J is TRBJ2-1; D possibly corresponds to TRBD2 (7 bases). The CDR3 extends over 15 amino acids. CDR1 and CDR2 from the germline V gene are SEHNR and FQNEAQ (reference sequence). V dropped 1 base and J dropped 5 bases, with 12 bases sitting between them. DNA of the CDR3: TGTGCCAGCAGCTTAGGGGGGGGCCCCGACAATGAGCAGTTCTTC. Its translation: CASSLGGGPDNEQFF.

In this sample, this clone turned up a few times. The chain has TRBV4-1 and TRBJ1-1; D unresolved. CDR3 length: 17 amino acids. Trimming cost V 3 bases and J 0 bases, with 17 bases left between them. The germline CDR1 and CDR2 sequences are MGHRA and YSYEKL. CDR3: CASSQEGLGNLNTEAFF. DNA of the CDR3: TGCGCCAGCAGCCAGGAGGGCTTGGGTAATCTGAACACTGAAGCTTTCTTT.

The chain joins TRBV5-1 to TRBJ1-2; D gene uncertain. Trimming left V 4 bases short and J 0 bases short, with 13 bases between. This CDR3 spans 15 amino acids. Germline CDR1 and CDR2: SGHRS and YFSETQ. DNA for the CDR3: TGCGCCAGCAGCCCTCCGACGGCGGCTAACTATGGCTACACCTTC. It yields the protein CASSPPTAANYGYTF.

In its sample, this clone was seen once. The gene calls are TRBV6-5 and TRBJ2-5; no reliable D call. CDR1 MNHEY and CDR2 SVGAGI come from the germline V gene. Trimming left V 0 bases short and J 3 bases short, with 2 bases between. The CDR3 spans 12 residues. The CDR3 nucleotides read TGTGCCAGCAGTTACTCCGAAGAGACCCAGTACTTC. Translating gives CASSYSEETQYF.

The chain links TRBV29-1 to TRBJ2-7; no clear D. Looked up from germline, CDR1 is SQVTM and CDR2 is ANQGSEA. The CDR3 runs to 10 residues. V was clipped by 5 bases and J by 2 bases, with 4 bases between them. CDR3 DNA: TGCAGCGTTCGTACCTACGAGCAGTACTTC. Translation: CSVRTYEQYF.

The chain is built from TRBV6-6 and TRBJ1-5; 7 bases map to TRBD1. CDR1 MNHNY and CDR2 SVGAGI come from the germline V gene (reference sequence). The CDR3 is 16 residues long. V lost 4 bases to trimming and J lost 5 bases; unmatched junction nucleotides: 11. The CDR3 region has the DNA TGTGCCAGCAGTTTCGGACAGGTCAGGAAGGATCAGCCCCAGCATTTT. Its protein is CASSFGQVRKDQPQHF.

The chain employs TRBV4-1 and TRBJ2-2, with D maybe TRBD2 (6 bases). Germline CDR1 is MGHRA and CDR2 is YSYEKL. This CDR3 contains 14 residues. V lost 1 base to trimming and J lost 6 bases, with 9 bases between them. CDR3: CASSQAGVAGELFF. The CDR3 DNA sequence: TGCGCCAGCAGCCAAGCGGGGGTGGCCGGGGAGCTGTTTTTT.

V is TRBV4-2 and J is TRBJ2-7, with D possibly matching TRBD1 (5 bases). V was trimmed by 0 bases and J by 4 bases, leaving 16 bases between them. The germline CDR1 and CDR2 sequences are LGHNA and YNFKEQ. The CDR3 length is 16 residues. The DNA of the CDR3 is TGTGCCAGCAGCCAAGAGTTGGTTGCACAGGTGTACGAGCAGTACTTC. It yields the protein CASSQELVAQVYEQYF.

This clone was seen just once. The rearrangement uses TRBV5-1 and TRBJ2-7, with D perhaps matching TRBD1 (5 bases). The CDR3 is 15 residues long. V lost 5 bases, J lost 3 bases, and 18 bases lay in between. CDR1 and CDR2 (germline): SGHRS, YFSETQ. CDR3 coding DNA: TGCGCCAGCAGGGTCAGGGCGCAACAAATCTACGAGCAGTACTTC. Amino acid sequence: CASRVRAQQIYEQYF.

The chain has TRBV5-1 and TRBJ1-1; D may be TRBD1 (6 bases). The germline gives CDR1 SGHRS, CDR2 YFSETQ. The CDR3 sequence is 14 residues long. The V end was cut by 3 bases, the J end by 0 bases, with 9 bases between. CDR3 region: CASSSTGLNTEAFF. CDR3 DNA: TGCGCCAGCAGCTCGACAGGCCTGAACACTGAAGCTTTCTTT.

CDR3 in DNA: TGTGCCAGCAGTCCCTCCAGGGGCTCGTATGAAAAACTGTTTTTT. Translation: CASSPSRGSYEKLFF. J is TRBJ1-4 and V is TRBV2, with D tentatively TRBD1 (6 bases). The CDR3 totals 15 residues. Germline V CDR1 and CDR2: SNHLY, FYNNEI. V gave up 5 bases and J gave up 6 bases, with 16 bases separating them. Drawing the rest from reference TRBV2 and TRBJ1-4, the complete variable domain is EPEVTQTPSHQVTQMGQEVILRCVPISNHLYFYWYRQILGQKVEFLVSFYNNEISEKSEIFDDQFSVERPDGSNFTLKIRSTKLEDSAMYFCASSPSRGSYEKLFFGSGTQLSVL.

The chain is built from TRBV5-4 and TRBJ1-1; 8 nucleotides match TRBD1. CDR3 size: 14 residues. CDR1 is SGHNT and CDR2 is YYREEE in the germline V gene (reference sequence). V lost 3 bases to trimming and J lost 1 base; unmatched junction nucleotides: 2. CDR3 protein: CASSWDRSNTEAFF. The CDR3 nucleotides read TGTGCCAGCAGCTGGGACAGGTCGAACACTGAAGCTTTCTTT.

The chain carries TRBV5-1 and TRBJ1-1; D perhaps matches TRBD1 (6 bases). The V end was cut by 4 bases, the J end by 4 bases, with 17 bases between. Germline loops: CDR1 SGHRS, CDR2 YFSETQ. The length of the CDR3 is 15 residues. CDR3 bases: TGCGCCAGCAGCCTTCACAGGGTCGGCGGCACTGAAGCTTTCTTT. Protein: CASSLHRVGGTEAFF.